This T cell receptor (beta chain) derives from a study of shared clonotypes between healthy human individuals. CD8 cells classed as naive were CD45RO-negative and positively selected for CCR7, excluding terminally differentiated effector memory CD45RA+ cells. Sequencing used immunoSEQ multiplex PCR; TCRdb keeps in-frame clones, though not all of them. The top ten hold 0.3% of the sample, which has 550,000 to 600,000 clones, roughly 98% seen once. Germline CDR1 reads SGHAT; CDR2 reads FQNNGV. V lost 5 bases and J lost 6; bases outside the gene matches: 5. The CDR3 loop spans 13 amino acids. The TCR was taken from a man between 25 and 39 years old in good health. Specimen: naive CD8+ T cells sorted from blood. The chain has TRBV11-2 and TRBJ2-7; TRBD2 agrees at 9 bases. The CDR3 region is CASSLSGRSEQYF. CDR3 bases: TGTGCCAGCAGCCTGAGCGGGAGGAGCGAGCAGTACTTC.